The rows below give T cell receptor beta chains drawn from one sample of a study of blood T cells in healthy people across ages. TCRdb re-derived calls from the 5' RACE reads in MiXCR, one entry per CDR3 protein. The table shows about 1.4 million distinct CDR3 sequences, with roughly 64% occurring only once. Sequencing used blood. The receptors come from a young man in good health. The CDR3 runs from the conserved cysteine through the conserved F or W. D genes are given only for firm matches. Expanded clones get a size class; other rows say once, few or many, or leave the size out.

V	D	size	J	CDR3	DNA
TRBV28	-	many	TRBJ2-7	CASSLTGPSSYEQYF	TGTGCCAGCAGTTTGACGGGACCATCCTCCTACGAGCAGTACTTC
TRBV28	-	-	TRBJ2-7	CASHLSPHEQYF	TGTGCCAGCCACCTCTCCCCTCACGAGCAGTACTTC
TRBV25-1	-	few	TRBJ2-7	CASSGESGPAYEQYF	TGTGCCAGCAGTGGTGAAAGCGGGCCCGCCTACGAGCAGTACTTC
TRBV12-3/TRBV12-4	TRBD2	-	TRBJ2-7	CASSLRGRAPYEQYF	TGTGCCAGCAGTTTACGCGGGAGGGCCCCTTACGAGCAGTACTTC
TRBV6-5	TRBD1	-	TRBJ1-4	CASSSPGTGAKLFF	TGTGCCAGCAGTTCCCCCGGGACAGGAGCTAAACTGTTTTTT
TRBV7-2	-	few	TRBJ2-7	CASTPDRESSYEQYF	TGTGCCAGCACCCCGGACAGAGAAAGCTCCTACGAGCAGTACTTC
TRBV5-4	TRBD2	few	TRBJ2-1	CASSSGTSGRASEQFF	TGTGCCAGCAGCTCCGGGACTAGCGGGAGGGCCTCTGAGCAGTTCTTC
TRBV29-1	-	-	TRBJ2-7	CSVLTLYEQYF	TGCAGCGTTCTGACACTCTACGAGCAGTACTTC
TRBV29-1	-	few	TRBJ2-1	CSVSGRSTYNEQFF	TGCAGCGTTAGCGGCAGGTCGACCTACAATGAGCAGTTCTTC
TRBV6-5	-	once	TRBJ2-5	CASKFRDTLGETQYF	TGTGCCAGCAAATTCCGGGACACCTTAGGGGAGACCCAGTACTTC
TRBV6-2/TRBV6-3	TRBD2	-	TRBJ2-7	CASRIISGVRHEQYF	TGTGCCAGCAGAATTATTAGCGGGGTTCGGCACGAGCAGTACTTC
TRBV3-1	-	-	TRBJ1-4	CASSQGAGTNEKLFF	TGTGCCAGCAGCCAAGGGGCGGGGACTAATGAAAAACTGTTTTTT
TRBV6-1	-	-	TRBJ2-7	CASSEEGGSEQYNEQYF	TGTGCCAGCAGTGAAGAAGGAGGTAGCGAACAGTACAATGAGCAGTACTTC
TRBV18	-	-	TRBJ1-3	CASSPRGPGDGNTIYF	TGTGCCAGCTCACCTCGAGGACCCGGAGATGGAAACACCATATATTTT
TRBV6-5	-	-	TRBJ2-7	CASSLPGVTYEQYF	TGTGCCAGCAGTCTACCGGGAGTAACCTACGAGCAGTACTTC
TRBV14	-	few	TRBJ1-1	CASSRVMNTEAFF	TGTGCCAGCAGCCGAGTCATGAACACTGAAGCTTTCTTT
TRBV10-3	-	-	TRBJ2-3	CAIRSGIASTDTQYF	TGTGCCATCAGATCCGGGATAGCTAGCACAGATACGCAGTATTTT
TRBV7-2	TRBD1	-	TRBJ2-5	CASSLGPGQGAETQYF	TGTGCCAGCAGCTTAGGACCGGGACAGGGGGCAGAGACCCAGTACTTC
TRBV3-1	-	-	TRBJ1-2	CASSHGTPNGYTF	TGTGCCAGCAGCCATGGGACACCTAATGGCTACACCTTC
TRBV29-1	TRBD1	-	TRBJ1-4	CSVGGQGSATNEKLFF	TGCAGCGTCGGGGGACAGGGGAGTGCGACTAATGAAAAACTGTTTTTT
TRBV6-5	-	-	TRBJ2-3	CASSYSILAASTDTQYF	TGTGCCAGCAGTTACTCAATTCTGGCGGCCTCCACAGATACGCAGTATTTT
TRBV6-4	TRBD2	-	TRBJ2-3	CASRVAGERTDTQYF	TGTGCCAGCAGAGTAGCGGGGGAACGAACAGATACGCAGTATTTT
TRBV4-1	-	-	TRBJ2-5	CASSQVGRKETQYF	TGCGCCAGCAGCCAAGTCGGCAGGAAAGAGACCCAGTACTTC
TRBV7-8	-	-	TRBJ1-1	CASSPDGGQAFF	TGTGCCAGCAGCCCTGATGGGGGACAAGCTTTCTTT
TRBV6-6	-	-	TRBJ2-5	CATLGMNESETQYF	TGTGCCACCCTAGGAATGAACGAGAGCGAGACCCAGTACTTC
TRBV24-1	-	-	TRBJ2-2	CATSDLDTNTGELFF	TGTGCCACCAGTGACCTTGACACGAACACCGGGGAGCTGTTTTTT
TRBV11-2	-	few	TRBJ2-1	CASSKAGEEQFF	TGTGCCAGCAGCAAAGCAGGGGAAGAGCAGTTCTTC
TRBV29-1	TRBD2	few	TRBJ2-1	CSVGDGGAGEQFF	TGCAGCGTTGGTGACGGGGGGGCCGGTGAGCAGTTCTTC